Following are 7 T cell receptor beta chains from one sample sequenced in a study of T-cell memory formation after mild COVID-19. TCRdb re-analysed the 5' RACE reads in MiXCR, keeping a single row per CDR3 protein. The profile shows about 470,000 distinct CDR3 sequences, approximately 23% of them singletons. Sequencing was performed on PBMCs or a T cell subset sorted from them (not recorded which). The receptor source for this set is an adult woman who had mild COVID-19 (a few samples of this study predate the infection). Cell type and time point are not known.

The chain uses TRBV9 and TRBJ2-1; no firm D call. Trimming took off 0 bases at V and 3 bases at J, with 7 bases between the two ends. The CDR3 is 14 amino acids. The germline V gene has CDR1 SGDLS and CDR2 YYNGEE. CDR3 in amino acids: CASSVVDHYNEQFF. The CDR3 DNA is TGTGCCAGCAGCGTAGTGGATCACTACAATGAGCAGTTCTTC.

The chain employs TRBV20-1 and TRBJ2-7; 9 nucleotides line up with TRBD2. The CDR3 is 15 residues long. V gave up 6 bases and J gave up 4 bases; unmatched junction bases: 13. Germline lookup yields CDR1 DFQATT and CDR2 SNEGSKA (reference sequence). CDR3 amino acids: CSATGGSGGEYEQYF. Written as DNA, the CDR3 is TGCAGTGCCACGGGCGGTAGCGGGGGTGAATACGAGCAGTACTTC.

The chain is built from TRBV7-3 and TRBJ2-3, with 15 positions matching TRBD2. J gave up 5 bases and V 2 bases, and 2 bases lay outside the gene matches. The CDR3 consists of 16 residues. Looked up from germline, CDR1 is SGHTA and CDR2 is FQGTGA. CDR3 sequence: CASSLGLAGGIDTQYF. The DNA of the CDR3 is TGTGCCAGCAGCTTAGGACTAGCGGGAGGGATAGATACGCAGTATTTT.

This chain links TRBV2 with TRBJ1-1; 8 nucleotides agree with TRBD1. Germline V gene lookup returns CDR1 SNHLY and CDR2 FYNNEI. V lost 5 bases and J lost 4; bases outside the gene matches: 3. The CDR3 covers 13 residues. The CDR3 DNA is TGTGCCAGCAGTACGGACAGGGTCACTGAAGCTTTCTTT. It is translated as CASSTDRVTEAFF. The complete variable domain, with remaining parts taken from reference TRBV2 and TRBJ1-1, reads EPEVTQTPSHQVTQMGQEVILRCVPISNHLYFYWYRQILGQKVEFLVSFYNNEISEKSEIFDDQFSVERPDGSNFTLKIRSTKLEDSAMYFCASSTDRVTEAFFGQGTRLTVV.

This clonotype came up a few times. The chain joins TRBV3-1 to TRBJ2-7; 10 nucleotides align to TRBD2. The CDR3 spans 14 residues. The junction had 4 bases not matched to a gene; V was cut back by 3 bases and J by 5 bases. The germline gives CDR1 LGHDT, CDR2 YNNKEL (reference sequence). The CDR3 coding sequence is TGTGCCAGCAGCCACGCCACTAGCGGGGACGAGCAGTACTTC. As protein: CASSHATSGDEQYF.

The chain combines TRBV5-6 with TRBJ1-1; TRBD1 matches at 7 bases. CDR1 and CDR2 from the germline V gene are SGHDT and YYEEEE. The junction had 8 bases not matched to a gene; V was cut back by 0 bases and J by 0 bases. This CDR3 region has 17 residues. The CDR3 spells CASSLGPGDRLNTEAFF. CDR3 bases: TGTGCCAGCAGCTTGGGTCCCGGGGACAGATTGAACACTGAAGCTTTCTTT.

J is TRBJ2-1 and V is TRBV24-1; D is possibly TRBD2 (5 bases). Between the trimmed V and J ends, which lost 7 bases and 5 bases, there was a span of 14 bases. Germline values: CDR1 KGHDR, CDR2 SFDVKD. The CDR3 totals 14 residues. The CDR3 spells CATRGRGLDNEQFF. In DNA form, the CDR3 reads TGTGCCACCAGGGGCCGGGGTCTTGACAATGAGCAGTTCTTC.